Sequencing of this T cell receptor beta chain was carried out in a study of PD-1 blockade in classical Hodgkin lymphoma. Relapse after autologous stem cell transplantation occurred in every patient, and brentuximab vedotin exposure varied. With magnetic negative selection, CD4+ T cells were purified from PBMCs that had been thawed. Relapsed/refractory classical Hodgkin lymphoma patients had complete, partial or progressive responses. Produced via immunoSEQ multiplex PCR; TCRdb's table is partial and in-frame only. The sample carries around 17,000 clones, 70% to 90% recorded once. Germline values: CDR1 SGHKS, CDR2 YYEKEE (reference sequence). V dropped 2 bases and J dropped 6; count of bases not matched to a gene: 3. The CDR3 is 14 residues long. This clone was picked up one time. Its antigen is not identified. Overall study results and limits: A reduction in baseline TCR diversity was reportedly seen in newly diagnosed patients relative to healthy donors.

The sequencing used CD4+ T cells from blood, collected at baseline. The chain uses TRBV5-5 and TRBJ2-7, with TRBD1 matching over 12 bases. The source of this sequence is a human donor with classical Hodgkin lymphoma. CDR3 amino acids: CASSFGTGGSEQYF. CDR3 sequence (DNA): TGTGCCAGCAGCTTCGGGACAGGGGGCTCCGAGCAGTACTTC.